This record looks at one T cell receptor (beta chain) sequence and its context. Only a few counts were recorded for this clone. No antigen is known for it. No much larger clone exists at a distance of one base, and base qualities are not known. The donors were healthy, HIV-negative adults with no recently reported acute infections or vaccinations. Only Caucasian adults living in Nashville, Tennessee, USA were represented among the donors. CD4+ T cells were enriched through magnetic negative selection, after which naive cells were positively selected on CD45RA and the remaining negative fraction served as the memory subset. Blood was collected by leukapheresis, and PBMCs were isolated by Ficoll-Histopaque density gradient centrifugation and then cryopreserved in liquid nitrogen vapor phase. Purity and quantity of every magnetically sorted T cell population were checked by analytical flow cytometry. Each sorted fraction had its genomic DNA isolated and then quantified by UV absorbance on a Nanodrop 2000c.

The data are from a study of shared clonotypes between healthy human individuals (dated by TCRdb to 2018 to 2021). Regarding the complete study: The cohort included three men and two women between 18 and 49 years of age. For each donor, CD4 naive and CD4 memory were each given three plates, CD8 naive was given two plates, and CD8 memory was given one plate. To increase sequencing depth and limit assay-specific biases, TCR repertoire library preparation and sequencing were carried out by different laboratories using diverse techniques. Each donor's leukapheresis produced roughly between roughly 0.85 and 9.5 billion PBMCs. To estimate repertoire size and how much clonotypes are shared between individuals, the study performed deep sequencing of blood TCR repertoires from roughly five healthy adults. Study-wide findings and limitations: Sampling was limited to blood, and TCR repertoires in tissue likely differ from TCR repertoires in blood. Compared with non-shared clonotypes, clonotypes shared by all four sorted-subset donors had higher generation probabilities. Pairwise subsampling led to the expectation that sequencing depth would affect the degree of clonotype sharing among donors. When four donors were compared, the shared fraction of clonotypes was about 5% for naive CD4, approximately 3.5% for naive CD8, roughly 2.3% for memory CD4, and less than 0.5% for memory CD8. Even with the large sequencing depth, rarefaction of the sorted-subset datasets indicated that sequencing was incomplete. Estimated clonotype richness was generally larger for naive than for memory subsets. Because the study included only a small number of donors, the genetic and exposure-history diversity represented was limited.

Using the deep immunoSEQ assay, TCR CDR3 regions were amplified from genomic DNA by multiplex PCR. Extracted genomic DNA from each cell subset was distributed evenly across all wells of several immunoSEQ 96-well plates, and each plate was treated as a replicate. Each replicate PCR for sorted subsets received roughly 0.2 ug genomic DNA, equal to about 30,000 T cell genomes. The purified libraries were quantified using a Qubit 3.0 fluorometer, sized with a Bioanalyzer 2100, and then quantified again using the KAPA Library Quantification kit. A separate single-read 150-cycle Illumina NextSeq 550 flow cell was used to sequence each immunoSEQ 96-well plate. For the original study's pipeline: The immunoSEQ output contained only junctional sequences without quality scores, so filtering could not match that applied to full-length reads. To assign V/J genes and CDR3, sequences were annotated using PyIR, a Python wrapper for IgBLAST v1.9, with IMGT germline references. Reads were removed for weak V/J assignments (E-value above 1e-6), missing CDR3, stop codons, out-of-frame junctions, or ambiguous translated residues. V3J clonotypes were defined as sequences sharing the same inferred V gene, J gene, and CDR3 amino acid sequence. To compute the percentage overlap between repertoires, the number of shared unique clonotypes was divided by the size of the smaller repertoire. Repertoire richness was assessed with RTK rarefaction, the Chao1 estimator, and Recon v2.1 estimates of unobserved clonotypes. Generation probabilities for all TCRbeta clonotypes obtained by the gDNA method from a few donors were computed using OLGA. Entries here come from immuneACCESS through TCRdb and include only in-frame sequences with V and J called. Some clones fail to appear in such tables; in the studies checked, an unresolved V gene covers under half of the shortfall, and the cause of the remainder is unknown. V, J and clone size were drawn from that table, and D and trimming were deduced from the DNA. The sample table lists around 1.1 million clones, approximately 80% of them with a count of one. Together, the top ten hold roughly 0.65% of the sample.

The germline V gene supplies CDR1 MDHEN and CDR2 SYDVKM. Germline trimming amounts to 5 bases on V and 11 bases on J, with 13 as the count of junction bases outside the gene matches. Inclusive of the bounding cysteine and phenylalanine, the CDR3 is 15 residues long. The CDR3 DNA has 45 bases and is translated from base 1. Sequencing input: memory CD4+ T cells from PBMCs. The intended sense of this specimen's cell subset or site label: CD45RA-negative fraction. This clonotype was sampled from a man in his late teens or twenties in good health. Some clones in this sample may be carry-over from other donors' samples. Recombination linked TRBV28 to TRBJ1-4; a stretch of 8 junction bases matches TRBD1. The base sequence is TGTGCCAGCAGTCCCCCGGGACAGGTATCTGGGAAACTGTTTTTT. Its protein reads: CASSPPGQVSGKLFF.